This TCR beta chain was identified in a study of blood T cell repertoires in COVID-19. Study at large: Donors in the United States, Italy and Spain gave samples during acute or convalescent COVID-19.

Repertoires were generated with immunoSEQ multiplex PCR, while TCRdb's copy carries only in-frame clones and drops some. The sample has fewer than 25,000 clones, roughly 90% seen once. Germline V gene sequence: CDR1 SGDLS, CDR2 YYNGEE. Germline trimming cut 0 bases from V and 7 bases from J; bases unmatched to any gene: 11. CDR3 length: 16 amino acids. The origin of this receptor is a human donor in a cohort sampled during active COVID-19. The sequencing sample was made of peripheral blood. The chain recombines TRBV9 with TRBJ2-7; 9 bases match TRBD1. CDR3 DNA: TGTGCCAGCAGCGTAGCAGGGACAGGGCCACCCCGGGAGCAGTACTTC. This codes for CASSVAGTGPPREQYF. Combining the CDR3 with reference TRBV9 and TRBJ2-7 gives the whole variable domain DSGVTQTPKHLITATGQRVTLRCSPRSGDLSVYWYQQSLDQGLQFLIQYYNGEERAKGNILERFSAQQFPDLHSELNLSSLELGDSALYFCASSVAGTGPPREQYFGPGTRLTVT.